This TCR beta chain appears in the sequencing data of a study of cytomegalovirus exposure and HLA in healthy donors. About this clone itself: One junction end disagrees with the germline gene, perhaps due to a read error.

Primers for the PCR totalled 60 Vbeta and 13 Jbeta. The repertoire was sequenced with immunoSEQ multiplex PCR; TCRdb's copy has only in-frame clones and lacks some. The data contain 120,000 or so clones, roughly 80% of them seen just once; the ten biggest clones take up over 3.5%. The CDR3 spans 13 residues. Germline CDR1 and CDR2: MDHEN and SYDVKM. The origin of this receptor is a woman aged 40 to 50 in good health and CMV-seronegative. The material sequenced was PBMCs. The rearrangement links TRBV28 to TRBJ2-2; possibly TRBD1 for D (5 bases). CDR3 residues: CASRTASTRELFF. CDR3 nucleotide sequence: TGTGCCAGCAGGACAGCCTCCACCCGGGAGCTGTTTTTT.